The clone carrying this T cell receptor (beta chain) has ten or more counts. The antigen remains unidentified. TCR beta CDR3 amplification used RNA transcripts. HTBI primers primed a first-round RT-PCR, and a second-round multiplex PCR followed. From the multiplex PCR reads, TCRdb called clonotypes with MiXCR, one entry per CDR3 protein. Of about 340,000 distinct CDR3 sequences in the sample, about a sixth are singletons; the top ten hold 12%. The sample is drawn from a study of Graves' ophthalmopathy and Graves' hyperthyroidism. Study results and limitations: Ophthalmopathy progression cases were predicted by the model with 70% to 71% sensitivity and 72.22% specificity.

V was cut by 4 bases and J by 9 bases, with 16 bases left in between. CDR3 length equals 15 residues. Germline CDR1 and CDR2: LGHDT and YNNKEL (reference sequence). All donors with ophthalmopathy were recorded as having moderate-to-severe activity, CAS ≥3, NOSPECS ≥4 and a duration under 3 months. Diagnosis was based on clinical symptoms, serum thyroxine, TRAb, thyroid ultrasound and orbital computed tomography. The sequenced sample was peripheral blood. The origin of this receptor is an adult man with Graves' ophthalmopathy. The rearrangement joins TRBV3-1 to TRBJ1-6, with D tentatively TRBD1 (6 bases). The CDR3 bases are TGTGCCAGCAGCCTCAGGATTCGAGGGGGTTCACCCCTCCACTTT. Translating it yields CASSLRIRGGSPLHF.